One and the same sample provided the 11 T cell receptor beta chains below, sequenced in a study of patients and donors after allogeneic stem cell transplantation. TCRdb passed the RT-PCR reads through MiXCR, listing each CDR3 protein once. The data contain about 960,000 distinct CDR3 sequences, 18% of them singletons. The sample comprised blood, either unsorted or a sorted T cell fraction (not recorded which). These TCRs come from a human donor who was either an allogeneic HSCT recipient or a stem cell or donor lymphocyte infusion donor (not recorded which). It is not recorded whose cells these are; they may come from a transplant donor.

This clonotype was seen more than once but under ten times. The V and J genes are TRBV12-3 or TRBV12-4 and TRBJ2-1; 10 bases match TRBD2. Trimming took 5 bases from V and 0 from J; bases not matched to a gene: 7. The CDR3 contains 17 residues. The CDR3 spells CASSTLPSGGSYNEQFF. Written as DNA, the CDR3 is TGTGCCAGCAGTACCCTTCCTAGCGGGGGCTCCTACAATGAGCAGTTCTTC.

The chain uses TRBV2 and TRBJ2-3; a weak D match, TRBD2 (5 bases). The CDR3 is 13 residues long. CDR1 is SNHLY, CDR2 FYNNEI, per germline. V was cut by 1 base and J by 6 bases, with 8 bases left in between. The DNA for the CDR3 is TGTGCCAGCAGTGAAGGCGGGTCGGATACGCAGTATTTT. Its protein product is CASSEGGSDTQYF.

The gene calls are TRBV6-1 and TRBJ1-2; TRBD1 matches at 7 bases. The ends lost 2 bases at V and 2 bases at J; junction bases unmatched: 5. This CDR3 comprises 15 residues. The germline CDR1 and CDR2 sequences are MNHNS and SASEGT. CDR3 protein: CASSEFTGANYGYTF. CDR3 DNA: TGTGCCAGCAGTGAATTCACAGGGGCGAACTATGGCTACACCTTC.

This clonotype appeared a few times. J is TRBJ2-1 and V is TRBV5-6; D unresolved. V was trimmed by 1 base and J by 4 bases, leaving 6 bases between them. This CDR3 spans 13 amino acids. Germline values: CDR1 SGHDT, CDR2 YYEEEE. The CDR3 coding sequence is TGTGCCAGCAGCTTGATTGGTTACAATGAGCAGTTCTTC. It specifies CASSLIGYNEQFF.

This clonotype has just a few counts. CDR3 bases: TGTGCCAGCAGCAATCCCGTTAAAGCGGCTCAGCAGTTCTTC. Residues: CASSNPVKAAQQFF. The chain links TRBV7-2 to TRBJ2-1, with D possibly being TRBD2 (5 bases). Germline assignment: CDR1 SGHTA and CDR2 FQGNSA. Trimming shortened V by 5 bases and J by 11 bases, and 19 bases separated the two germline ends. The CDR3 is made up of 14 amino acids.

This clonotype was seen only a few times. The CDR3 region is CASSYYRGYSPLHF. CDR3 DNA: TGTGCCAGCAGTTACTACCGAGGGTATTCACCCCTCCACTTT. The genes are TRBV6-5 and TRBJ1-6; D not resolved. CDR1 is MNHEY and CDR2 is SVGAGI in the germline V gene. Trimming shortened V by 1 base and J by 8 bases, and 9 bases separated the two germline ends. The CDR3 covers 14 residues.

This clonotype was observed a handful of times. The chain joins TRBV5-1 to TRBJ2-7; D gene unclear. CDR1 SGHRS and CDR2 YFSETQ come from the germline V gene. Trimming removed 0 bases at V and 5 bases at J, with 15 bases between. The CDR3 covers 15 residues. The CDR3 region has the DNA TGCGCCAGCAGCTTGGACCTAACTTCCCTACACGAGCAGTACTTC. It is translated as CASSLDLTSLHEQYF.

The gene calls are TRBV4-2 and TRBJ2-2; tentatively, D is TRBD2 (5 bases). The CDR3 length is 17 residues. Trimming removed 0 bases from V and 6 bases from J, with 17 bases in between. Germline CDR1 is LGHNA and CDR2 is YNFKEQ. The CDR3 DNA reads TGTGCCAGCAGCCAAGAAGGAACTAGAAAGTATTCCGGGGAGCTGTTTTTT. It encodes CASSQEGTRKYSGELFF.

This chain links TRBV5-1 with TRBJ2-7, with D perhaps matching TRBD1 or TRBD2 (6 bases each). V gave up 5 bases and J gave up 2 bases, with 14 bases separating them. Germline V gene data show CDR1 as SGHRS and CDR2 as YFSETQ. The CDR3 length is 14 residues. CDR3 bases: TGCGCCAGCAGAGGGGGGTTCCCAACCTACGAGCAGTACTTC. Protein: CASRGGFPTYEQYF.

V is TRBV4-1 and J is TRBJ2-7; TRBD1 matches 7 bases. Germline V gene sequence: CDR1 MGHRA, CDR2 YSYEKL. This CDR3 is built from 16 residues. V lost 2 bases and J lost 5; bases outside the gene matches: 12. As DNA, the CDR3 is TGCGCCAGCAGCCAATTCCCCAGGGGGAGCTTGAACGAGCAGTACTTC. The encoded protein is CASSQFPRGSLNEQYF.

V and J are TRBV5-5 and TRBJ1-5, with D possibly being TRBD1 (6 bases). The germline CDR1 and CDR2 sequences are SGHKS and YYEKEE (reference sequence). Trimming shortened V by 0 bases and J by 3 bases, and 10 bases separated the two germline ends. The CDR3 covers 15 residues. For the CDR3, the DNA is TGTGCCAGCAGCTTGGGGGACACCACCAATCAGCCCCAGCATTTT. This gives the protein CASSLGDTTNQPQHF.